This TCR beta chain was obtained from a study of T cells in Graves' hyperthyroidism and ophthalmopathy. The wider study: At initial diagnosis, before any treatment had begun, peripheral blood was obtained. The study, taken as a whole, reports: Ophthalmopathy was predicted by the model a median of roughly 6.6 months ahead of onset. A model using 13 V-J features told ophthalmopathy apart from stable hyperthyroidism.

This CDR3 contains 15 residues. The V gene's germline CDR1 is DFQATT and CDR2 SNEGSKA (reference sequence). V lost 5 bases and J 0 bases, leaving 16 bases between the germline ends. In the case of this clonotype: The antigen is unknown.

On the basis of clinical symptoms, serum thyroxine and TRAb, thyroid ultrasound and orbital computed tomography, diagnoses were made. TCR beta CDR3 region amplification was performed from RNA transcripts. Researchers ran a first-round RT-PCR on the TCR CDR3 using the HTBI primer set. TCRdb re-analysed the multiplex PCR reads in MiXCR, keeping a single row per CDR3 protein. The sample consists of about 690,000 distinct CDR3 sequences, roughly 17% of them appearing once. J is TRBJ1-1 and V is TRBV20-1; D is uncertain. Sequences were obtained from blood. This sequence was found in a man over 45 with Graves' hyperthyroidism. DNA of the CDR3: TGCAGTGCTCTTCTCCAGCCAGGAATGAACACTGAAGCTTTCTTT. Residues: CSALLQPGMNTEAFF.